These 9 T cell receptor beta chains were all obtained from the same sample, sequenced in a study of PD-1 blockade in mismatch repair-deficient tumors. The data were produced by immunoSEQ multiplex PCR, yet TCRdb's version contains in-frame clones alone and is incomplete. The repertoire holds over 75,000 clones, over 70% seen once, with just over 2.5% in the top ten. The material sequenced was peripheral blood, taken 12 weeks after starting pembrolizumab. Receptor source: an adult with mismatch repair-deficient cancer.

The chain carries TRBV4-1 and TRBJ1-1; D perhaps matches TRBD1 (5 bases). Germline lookup yields CDR1 MGHRA and CDR2 YSYEKL. This CDR3 contains 14 residues. V was trimmed by 0 bases and J by 6 bases, leaving 11 bases between them. The CDR3 nucleotides are TGCGCCAGCAGCCAAGAGTGGGGGAGAGCTGAAGCTTTCTTT. Translation: CASSQEWGRAEAFF.

This clone was detected once. The same CDR3 can be traced to other DNA sequences in this sample. This chain links TRBV2 with TRBJ2-1; the D is unclear. The CDR3 covers 11 residues. Germline V lookup: CDR1 SNHLY, CDR2 FYNNEI. V was clipped by 5 bases and J by 4 bases, with 3 bases between them. The CDR3 spells CASSFYNEQFF. CDR3 coding DNA: TGTGCCAGCAGTTTTTACAATGAGCAGTTCTTC. The full variable domain, with the rest looked up from reference TRBV2 and TRBJ2-1, is EPEVTQTPSHQVTQMGQEVILRCVPISNHLYFYWYRQILGQKVEFLVSFYNNEISEKSEIFDDQFSVERPDGSNFTLKIRSTKLEDSAMYFCASSFYNEQFFGPGTRLTVL.

This clone was recorded only once. The chain has TRBV6-1 and TRBJ1-3, with D hard to call. Germline V gene lookup returns CDR1 MNHNS and CDR2 SASEGT. The V gene lost 1 base and the J gene lost 0 bases, with 4 bases spanning the gap. The CDR3 is 14 amino acids. The CDR3 coding sequence is TGTGCCAGCAGTGAAGAAGTCTCTGGAAACACCATATATTTT. Translation gives CASSEEVSGNTIYF.

This clone occurred once. The chain recombines TRBV7-3 with TRBJ2-5, with 7 bases aligning to TRBD2. The CDR3 has 13 residues. Trimming cost V 4 bases and J 5 bases; bases outside gene matches: 4. Per the germline V gene, CDR1 is SGHTA and CDR2 is FQGTGA. The CDR3 sequence is CASSSAGRETQYF. The CDR3 coding sequence is TGTGCCAGCAGCTCAGCGGGACGCGAGACCCAGTACTTC.

This chain connects TRBV27 to TRBJ1-1, with no clear D. The CDR3 is 16 amino acids. V was pared by 1 base and J by 7 bases, with 19 bases between. Germline V CDR1 and CDR2: MNHEY, SMNVEV (reference sequence). Written as DNA, the CDR3 is TGTGCCAGCAGTTTATGGGCAGGTCCCAAGGGAGGTGAAGCTTTCTTT. Its protein product is CASSLWAGPKGGEAFF.

The gene calls are TRBV7-9 and TRBJ2-2; D perhaps matches TRBD1 (6 bases). CDR1 and CDR2 (germline): SEHNR, FQNEAQ (reference sequence). The V end lost 5 bases, the J end lost 6 bases, and 10 bases lay between the germline ends. This CDR3 has 13 amino acids. The CDR3 DNA reads TGTGCCAGCAGCACAGGGACCCCCGGGGAGCTGTTTTTT. Amino acids: CASSTGTPGELFF. Full variable domain (outside the CDR3, taken from reference TRBV7-9 and TRBJ2-2): DTGVSQNPRHKITKRGQNVTFRCDPISEHNRLYWYRQTLGQGPEFLTYFQNEAQLEKSRLLSDRFSAERPKGSFSTLEIQRTEQGDSAMYLCASSTGTPGELFFGEGSRLTVL.

There are a few counts of this clone. The CDR3 nucleotides are TGTGCCAGCAGTGTAAGTCTGGGTCAGCCCCAGCATTTT. The encoded protein is CASSVSLGQPQHF. The chain employs TRBV2 and TRBJ1-5; D gene uncertain. CDR1 SNHLY and CDR2 FYNNEI come from the germline V gene. The V end was cut by 4 bases, the J end by 6 bases, with 10 bases between. The CDR3 runs 13 residues.

The V gene is TRBV4-1, the J gene TRBJ2-5; 14 positions agree with TRBD2. Germline V lookup: CDR1 MGHRA, CDR2 YSYEKL. The trim removed 2 bases at V and 5 bases at J, leaving 7 bases unmatched. This CDR3 contains 17 residues. CDR3 sequence (DNA): TGCGCCAGCAGCCAAACCGGGACTAGCGGGAGAGGCGAGACCCAGTACTTC. As protein: CASSQTGTSGRGETQYF.

V is TRBV6-5 and J is TRBJ1-4; 8 bases are a match to TRBD1. Trimming cost V 5 bases and J 6 bases; bases outside gene matches: 5. Germline lookup yields CDR1 MNHEY and CDR2 SVGAGI. The CDR3 sequence is 14 residues long. CDR3 nucleotides: TGTGCCAGCAGTACGTACAGGGGGGATGAAAAACTGTTTTTT. It yields the protein CASSTYRGDEKLFF.